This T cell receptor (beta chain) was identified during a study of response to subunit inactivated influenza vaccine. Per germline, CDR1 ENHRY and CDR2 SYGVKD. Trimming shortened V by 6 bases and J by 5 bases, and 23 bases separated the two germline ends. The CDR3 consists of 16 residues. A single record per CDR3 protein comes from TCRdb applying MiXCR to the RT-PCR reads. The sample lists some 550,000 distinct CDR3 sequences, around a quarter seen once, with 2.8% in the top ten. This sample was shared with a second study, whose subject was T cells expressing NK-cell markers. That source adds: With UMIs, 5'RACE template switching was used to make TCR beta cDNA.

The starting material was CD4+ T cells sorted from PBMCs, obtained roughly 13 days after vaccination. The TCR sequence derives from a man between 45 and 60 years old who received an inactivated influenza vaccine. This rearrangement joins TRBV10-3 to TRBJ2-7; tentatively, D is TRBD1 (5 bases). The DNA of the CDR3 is TGTGCCATCAGGACCTACGGGCCAGGGCGTATGAACGAGCAGTACTTC. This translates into CAIRTYGPGRMNEQYF.